One and the same sample provided the 2 T cell receptor beta chains below, sequenced in a study of OX40 agonist ivuxolimab in advanced cancers. The method was immunoSEQ multiplex PCR; TCRdb's version includes in-frame clones alone and lacks a portion of them. The repertoire consists of tens of thousands of clones, with around 80% occurring once and the leading ten covering around 6.7%. Sequencing was performed on CD4+ or CD8+ T cells sorted from blood, taken in a trial of the OX40 agonist ivuxolimab. The receptors come from an adult with an advanced solid tumor such as melanoma, head and neck, liver or kidney cancer.

This clone occurred a few times. J is TRBJ1-2 and V is TRBV27; 10 bases align to TRBD1. Looked up from germline, CDR1 is MNHEY and CDR2 is SMNVEV (reference sequence). This CDR3 contains 16 residues. V trimming: 5 bases; J trimming: 7 bases; junction bases outside the gene matches: 13. The CDR3 DNA reads TGTGCCAGCAGTCCCCTGGCGTTGACAGGGGGCTCTGGCTACACCTTC. It encodes CASSPLALTGGSGYTF.

In this sample, this clone turned up a few times. Here the CDR3 reads CASSEGQGKEKLFF. The CDR3 DNA is TGTGCCAGCAGTGAGGGACAGGGGAAGGAAAAACTGTTTTTT. The chain joins TRBV6-6 to TRBJ1-4, with TRBD1 matching over 10 bases. Looked up from germline, CDR1 is MNHNY and CDR2 is SVGAGI (reference sequence). The CDR3 totals 14 residues. V dropped 5 bases and J dropped 8; count of bases not matched to a gene: 5.